The 9 T cell receptor beta chains listed next were all sequenced from one sample in a study of vaccination effects on CD4 cells after COVID-19 (dated by TCRdb to 2022 to 2024). The library was produced with the immunoSEQ multiplex PCR assay. Not all clones reach the TCRdb copy of this immuneACCESS table, which keeps in-frame sequences only. Checked studies attribute under half of the gap to unresolved V genes and leave the rest unexplained. The sample yields more than 40,000 clones; 77% were counted once. The ten largest clones represent 2.9% of the sample. In the ViraFEST assay, PBMC were stimulated with viral peptide pools, and antigen-specific CD4+ T cell clonotypes were then identified by expansion using TCR sequencing. After less than 13 days of culture, CD4+ T cells were isolated with the EasySep CD4+ T cell isolation kit. The absence of prior SARS-CoV-2 infection in healthy vaccine recipients was confirmed by negative nucleocapsid antibodies before and after vaccination.

For these receptors, no antigen is known. The source material was CD4+ T cells from PBMCs cultured with HCoV-NL63 spike peptides, sampled before COVID-19 vaccination. The sample's cell subset or site, from its label and the paper: HCoV-NL63 spike overlapping peptide pool stimulation. All receptors derive from a human donor who received a COVID-19 vaccine.

In its sample, this clone was seen a few times. The chain joins TRBV18 to TRBJ1-5, with 8 bases matching TRBD1. V lost 4 bases, J lost 2 bases, and 7 bases stayed unmatched. This CDR3 contains 16 residues. Per the germline V gene, CDR1 is KGHSH and CDR2 is LQKENI. The CDR3 sequence is CASSLTGQGGNQPQHF. The DNA of the CDR3 is TGTGCCAGCTCACTTACCGGACAGGGAGGCAATCAGCCCCAGCATTTT. Filled out from reference TRBV18 and TRBJ1-5, the complete variable domain reads NAGVMQNPRHLVRRRGQEARLRCSPMKGHSHVYWYRQLPEEGLKFMVYLQKENIIDESGMPKERFSAEFPKEGPSILRIQQVVRGDSAAYFCASSLTGQGGNQPQHFGDGTRLSIL.

This clone has a handful of counts. The gene calls are TRBV18 and TRBJ2-1; 9 bases match TRBD1. Germline CDR1 and CDR2: KGHSH and LQKENI. V gave up 1 base and J gave up 6 bases; unmatched junction bases: 10. CDR3 length equals 17 residues. The CDR3: CASSPQSGTGRSNEQFF. In DNA form, the CDR3 reads TGTGCCAGCTCACCACAATCCGGGACAGGGAGATCCAATGAGCAGTTCTTC.

The chain combines TRBV5-4 with TRBJ2-2, with D maybe TRBD2 (7 bases). The V and J ends lost 2 bases and 4 bases respectively, with 18 bases between them. Looked up from germline, CDR1 is SGHNT and CDR2 is YYREEE (reference sequence). The CDR3 covers 17 residues. As DNA, the CDR3 is TGTGCCAGCAGCTTAAACCGAGGGGGGGGAGGCACCGGGGAGCTGTTTTTT. It codes for CASSLNRGGGGTGELFF.

The chain employs TRBV5-1 and TRBJ1-4, with D maybe TRBD1 (6 bases). Deletions cut 3 bases from V and 6 bases from J, with 12 bases between. Germline V gene sequence: CDR1 SGHRS, CDR2 YFSETQ. The CDR3 length is 14 residues. In nucleotides, the CDR3 is TGCGCCAGCAGCTCCCGGGGGCTTGATGAAAAACTGTTTTTT. It specifies CASSSRGLDEKLFF.

The chain has TRBV28 and TRBJ1-6, with D possibly matching TRBD1 (5 bases). Germline CDR1 and CDR2: MDHEN and SYDVKM. V was pared by 3 bases and J by 5 bases, with 14 bases between. The CDR3 length is 16 residues. The CDR3 nucleotides read TGTGCCAGCAGTTTTCGGTCGGGACCGAATAATTCACCCCTCCACTTT. Protein: CASSFRSGPNNSPLHF.

The V call is TRBV4-3, the J call TRBJ1-4; D not resolved. Germline values: CDR1 LGHNA, CDR2 YSLEER. CDR3 size: 16 residues. V lost 4 bases and J 0 bases, leaving 12 bases between the germline ends. The CDR3 spells CASSLSGGATNEKLFF. CDR3 sequence (DNA): TGCGCCAGCAGCCTTTCCGGAGGAGCAACTAATGAAAAACTGTTTTTT.

This clone has more than one count but fewer than ten. The chain joins TRBV20-1 to TRBJ1-1; D not resolved. Germline V gives CDR1 DFQATT, CDR2 SNEGSKA (reference sequence). This CDR3 has 11 amino acids. Trimming removed 6 bases from V and 7 bases from J, with 12 bases in between. The CDR3 region is CSARNQNEAFF. The CDR3 DNA follows: TGCAGTGCCCGGAATCAGAATGAAGCTTTCTTT.

This chain uses TRBV10-3 with TRBJ1-1, with 8 bases that match TRBD1. CDR3 length: 15 residues. J was trimmed by 0 bases and V by 5 bases; bases with no gene match: 5. Germline CDR1 ENHRY, CDR2 SYGVKD. This CDR3 reads CAISRTGGVNTEAFF. The CDR3 region has the DNA TGTGCCATCAGTAGAACAGGGGGAGTGAACACTGAAGCTTTCTTT.

V gene TRBV7-3 combines with J gene TRBJ2-3, with D perhaps TRBD1 or TRBD2 (5 bases each). Trimming removed 2 bases from V and 6 bases from J, with 12 bases in between. The germline CDR1 and CDR2 sequences are SGHTA and FQGTGA. The CDR3 is made up of 14 amino acids. The CDR3 spells CASSLVPGSDTQYF. The CDR3 DNA reads as TGTGCCAGCAGCTTAGTTCCAGGGAGCGATACGCAGTATTTT.